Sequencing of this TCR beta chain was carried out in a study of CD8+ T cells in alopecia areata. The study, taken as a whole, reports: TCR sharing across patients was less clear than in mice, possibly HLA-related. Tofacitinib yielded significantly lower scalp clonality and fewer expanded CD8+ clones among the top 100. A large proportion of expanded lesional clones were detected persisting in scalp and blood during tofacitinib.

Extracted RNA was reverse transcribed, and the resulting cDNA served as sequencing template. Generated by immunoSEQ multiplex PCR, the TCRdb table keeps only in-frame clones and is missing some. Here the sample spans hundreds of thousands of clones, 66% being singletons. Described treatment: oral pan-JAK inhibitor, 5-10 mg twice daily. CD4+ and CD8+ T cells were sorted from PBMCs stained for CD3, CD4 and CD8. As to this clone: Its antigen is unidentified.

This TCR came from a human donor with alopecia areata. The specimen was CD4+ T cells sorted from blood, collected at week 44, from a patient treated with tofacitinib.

The CDR3: CASGSAGNTEAFF. The CDR3 bases are TGTGCTAGTGGTTCAGCGGGGAACACTGAAGCTTTCTTT. This rearrangement joins TRBV12-5 to TRBJ1-1; D unclear. V was shortened by 4 bases and J by 1 base, with 7 bases between the two germline ends. Germline V gives CDR1 LGHNT, CDR2 FRNRAP. The CDR3 is 13 residues long. Variable domain in full (rest from reference TRBV12-5 and TRBJ1-1): DARVTQTPRHKVTEMGQEVTMRCQPILGHNTVFWYRQTMMQGLELLAYFRNRAPLDDSGMPKDRFSAEMPDATLATLKIQPSEPRDSAVYFCASGSAGNTEAFFGQGTRLTVV.